The 20 T cell receptor beta chains below were found in one sample sequenced in a study of blood T cell repertoires in COVID-19. Only in-frame clones appear in the TCRdb table, and some are missing; sequencing was by immunoSEQ multiplex PCR. Here the sample spans 350,000 to 450,000 clones, 85% being singletons. Sequenced input: peripheral blood. All receptors come from a woman younger than 30 with acute or convalescent COVID-19.

The chain employs TRBV6-5 and TRBJ1-6; 7 positions agree with TRBD1. Germline V CDR1 and CDR2: MNHEY, SVGAGI. After removal of 5 bases from V and 8 bases from J, the junction contained 3 bases not matched to a gene. The length of the CDR3 is 13 residues. CDR3 DNA: TGTGCCAGCAGTCGCACAGGGGATTCACCCCTCCACTTT. Encoded protein: CASSRTGDSPLHF.

The chain joins TRBV14 to TRBJ1-1, with TRBD1 as a possible D gene (5 bases). The CDR3 totals 14 residues. The V gene lost 2 bases and the J gene lost 7 bases, with 14 bases spanning the gap. Germline values: CDR1 SGHDN, CDR2 FVKESK. The CDR3 nucleotides read TGTGCCAGCAGCCAACGACCATGGGGCGGTGAAGCTTTCTTT. It is translated as CASSQRPWGGEAFF.

V is TRBV5-1 and J is TRBJ2-3; 14 nucleotides line up with TRBD2. Germline CDR1 reads SGHRS; CDR2 reads YFSETQ. This CDR3 contains 16 residues. The V gene end was trimmed by 3 bases and the J gene end by 4 bases; junction bases not matched to a gene: 4. The CDR3 DNA follows: TGCGCCAGCAGCTCGGGACTAGCGGGGGCGGCAGATACGCAGTATTTT. Residues: CASSSGLAGAADTQYF.

This chain connects TRBV20-1 to TRBJ2-2; D remains unclear. This CDR3 comprises 14 residues. The germline CDR1 and CDR2 sequences are DFQATT and SNEGSKA (reference sequence). V gave up 3 bases and J gave up 4 bases, with 12 bases separating them. DNA for the CDR3: TGCAGTGCTAGTGGGCCAACGGGCACCGGGGAGCTGTTTTTT. This translates into CSASGPTGTGELFF.

The chain couples TRBV19 to TRBJ2-1, with 7 bases lining up with TRBD2. The V and J ends lost 6 bases and 5 bases, in that order; junction bases with no gene match: 7. This CDR3 is 14 amino acids long. Per germline, CDR1 LNHDA and CDR2 SQIVND (reference sequence). CDR3 DNA sequence: TGTGCCAGTAGCACCTCCAGCGGGGACAATGAGCAGTTCTTC. As protein: CASSTSSGDNEQFF.

The rearrangement joins TRBV5-1 to TRBJ1-2, with a weak D call TRBD1 (5 bases). The CDR3 contains 13 residues. The germline CDR1 and CDR2 sequences are SGHRS and YFSETQ. Trimming pared 9 bases from V and 2 bases from J, leaving 14 bases between. The CDR3 here is CATSDGGNYGYTF. In DNA form, the CDR3 reads TGCGCCACCTCAGATGGGGGGAACTATGGCTACACCTTC.

The chain links TRBV5-6 to TRBJ2-1; weak D call: TRBD2 (7 bases). Germline CDR1 and CDR2: SGHDT and YYEEEE. Trimming took 6 bases from V and 6 from J, leaving 19 bases between them. The CDR3 is 15 amino acids. CDR3 nucleotides: TGTGCCAGCATGCTAGGGCGGGGGCTCTTCAATGAGCAGTTCTTC. Encoded protein: CASMLGRGLFNEQFF.

The chain combines TRBV5-1 with TRBJ2-3, with 10 bases identical to TRBD2. CDR3 length equals 16 residues. V lost 0 bases to trimming and J lost 4 bases; unmatched junction nucleotides: 5. The V gene's germline CDR1 is SGHRS and CDR2 YFSETQ. CDR3 nucleotides: TGCGCCAGCAGCTTGGTTGTAGCGGGGGGCTCAGATACGCAGTATTTT. Translating gives CASSLVVAGGSDTQYF. The whole variable domain, remainder taken from reference TRBV5-1 and TRBJ2-3, is KAGVTQTPRYLIKTRGQQVTLSCSPISGHRSVSWYQQTPGQGLQFLFEYFSETQRNKGNFPGRFSGRQFSNSRSEMNVSTLELGDSALYLCASSLVVAGGSDTQYFGPGTRLTVL.

DNA for the CDR3: TGTGCCAGCAGTCGTACACCGGGAGATCCTATAAATTCACCCCTCCACTTT. Protein product: CASSRTPGDPINSPLHF. V usage is TRBV27 and J usage is TRBJ1-6, with unresolved D. The CDR3 has 17 residues. V gave up 5 bases and J gave up 7 bases, with 21 bases separating them. Germline V CDR1 and CDR2: MNHEY, SMNVEV (reference sequence).

J is TRBJ1-2 and V is TRBV2, with D possibly TRBD1 on 5 matching bases. The germline gives CDR1 SNHLY, CDR2 FYNNEI. CDR3 length equals 14 residues. The ends were cut back, 7 bases at V and 4 bases at J, with 16 bases in the middle. Written as DNA, the CDR3 is TGTGCCAGCACTAGGGGCAGGGTTTTCTATGGCTACACCTTC. Protein product: CASTRGRVFYGYTF.

V is TRBV2 and J is TRBJ1-4; D possibly corresponds to TRBD1 (6 bases). Trimming stripped 6 bases from V and 7 bases from J, with 15 bases between. The CDR3 is 14 amino acids. CDR1 is SNHLY and CDR2 is FYNNEI in the germline V gene. The CDR3 DNA sequence: TGTGCCAGCAGGGACCTCAGGGGCGGTGAAAAACTGTTTTTT. It encodes CASRDLRGGEKLFF.

The V and J genes are TRBV11-1 and TRBJ2-3; perhaps TRBD2 as D (5 bases). Germline CDR1 and CDR2: SGHAT and FQDESV (reference sequence). This CDR3 comprises 15 residues. V was trimmed by 2 bases and J by 3 bases, leaving 12 bases between them. CDR3 nucleotides: TGTGCCAGCAGCTTAATAGGGAGCGAGACAGATACGCAGTATTTT. It yields the protein CASSLIGSETDTQYF. Filled out from reference TRBV11-1 and TRBJ2-3, the complete variable domain reads EAEVAQSPRYKITEKSQAVAFWCDPISGHATLYWYRQILGQGPELLVQFQDESVVDDSQLPKDRFSAERLKGVDSTLKIQPAELGDSAMYLCASSLIGSETDTQYFGPGTRLTVL.

This clone is a singleton in its sample. V usage is TRBV5-5 and J usage is TRBJ1-6, with a tentative D call TRBD1 (6 bases). The CDR3 has 14 amino acids. Germline CDR1 reads SGHKS; CDR2 reads YYEKEE (reference sequence). Trimming pared 4 bases from V and 5 bases from J, leaving 10 bases between. In DNA, the CDR3 is TGTGCCAGCAGCCCGGACAGAGATAATTCACCCCTCCACTTT. Protein sequence: CASSPDRDNSPLHF.

The chain is built from TRBV4-1 and TRBJ2-1; D is unresolved. Per the germline V gene, CDR1 is MGHRA and CDR2 is YSYEKL. The germline V and J ends were trimmed by 0 bases and 0 bases, with 6 bases remaining between them. The CDR3 runs to 15 residues. The CDR3 sequence: CASSQDLSSYNEQFF. Here the CDR3 DNA reads TGCGCCAGCAGCCAAGATCTAAGCTCCTACAATGAGCAGTTCTTC.

The chain carries TRBV6-4 and TRBJ2-7, with D perhaps TRBD1 (6 bases). The ends were cut back, 3 bases at V and 11 bases at J, with 11 bases in the middle. This CDR3 has 11 amino acids. Germline V gene sequence: CDR1 MRHNA, CDR2 SNTAGT. The CDR3 DNA sequence: TGTGCCAGCAGTGAACGACAGGCCAAGTACTTC. Its protein product is CASSERQAKYF.

This rearrangement joins TRBV5-4 to TRBJ2-2, with 13 bases aligning to TRBD2. This CDR3 region has 17 residues. Trimming at V came to 2 bases and at J to 5 bases, leaving 6 bases not matched to a gene. Germline CDR1 SGHNT, CDR2 YYREEE (reference sequence). The CDR3 loop is CASSFGLAGAATGELFF. DNA of the CDR3: TGTGCCAGCAGCTTTGGACTAGCGGGAGCAGCTACCGGGGAGCTGTTTTTT.

The rearrangement joins TRBV19 to TRBJ1-5, with D unresolved. This CDR3 is built from 16 residues. V lost 3 bases and J lost 3, with 15 bases in between. Germline V lookup: CDR1 LNHDA, CDR2 SQIVND (reference sequence). Here the CDR3 DNA reads TGTGCCAGTAGTATTGGTACACCGACTTCCAATCAGCCCCAGCATTTT. Amino acids: CASSIGTPTSNQPQHF.

The chain couples TRBV9 to TRBJ2-7; D remains unclear. CDR1 is SGDLS, CDR2 YYNGEE, per germline. Trimming removed 0 bases from V and 3 bases from J, with 13 bases in between. The CDR3 sequence is 15 residues long. This CDR3 is CASSVDLAPSYEQYF. Here the CDR3 DNA reads TGTGCCAGCAGCGTAGATTTAGCCCCTAGCTACGAGCAGTACTTC.

The sample holds a few counts of this clone. The same CDR3 can be traced to other DNA sequences in this sample. The V call is TRBV19, the J call TRBJ1-5, with 10 bases matching TRBD1. CDR1 is LNHDA, CDR2 SQIVND, per germline (reference sequence). The CDR3 spans 13 residues. Trimming at V came to 9 bases and at J to 4 bases, leaving 3 bases not matched to a gene. Here the CDR3 DNA reads TGTGCCAGCCGGGACAGGGGAAATCAGCCCCAGCATTTT. Translation: CASRDRGNQPQHF.

This clone was seen only once. The V call is TRBV2, the J call TRBJ1-1, with TRBD1 identical over 7 bases. This CDR3 has 14 amino acids. Losses at the gene ends were 10 bases for V and 4 bases for J; bases not matched to a gene: 12. CDR1 SNHLY and CDR2 FYNNEI come from the germline V gene. The CDR3 nucleotides are TGTGCCAAAAAACCGACAGGGACGGCCACTGAAGCTTTCTTT. It translates to CAKKPTGTATEAFF.